Listed below are T cell receptor beta chains from one sample, sequenced in a study of T cell responses to AZD1222 COVID-19 vaccine. Some clones are missing from TCRdb's copy, which holds only in-frame ones; the method was immunoSEQ multiplex PCR. The sample has approximately 130,000 clones; approximately 83% are singletons. The sequences come from peripheral blood, collected on day 0 of AZD1222 vaccination. These receptor sequences come from an adult in good health. CDR3s include the opening cysteine and the closing phenylalanine or tryptophan. A D gene is named only where the DNA matches it firmly. The size field is filled for only some rows; it gives once, few, many or a size class.

d_gene	abundance	v_gene	j_gene	CDR3nt	CDR3aa
.	few	TRBV7-2	TRBJ1-2	TGTGCCAGCAGCTTGGGCAGCGCCTTCGGTGGCTACACCTTC	CASSLGSAFGGYTF
.	.	TRBV9	TRBJ2-7	TGTGCCAGCAGCCCCGACTTAGGGGTTGGATACGAGCAGTACTTC	CASSPDLGVGYEQYF
.	.	TRBV6-6	TRBJ2-3	TGTGCCAGCAGTTACTCTGGGGGCGGGGGCACAGATACGCAGTATTTT	CASSYSGGGGTDTQYF
.	.	TRBV28	TRBJ2-3	TGTGCCAGCAGTCCTAGTGGAGTAGGCACAGATACGCAGTATTTT	CASSPSGVGTDTQYF
.	.	TRBV10-3	TRBJ2-7	TGTGCCATCGGCCCGACAGGCTCCTACGAGCAGTACTTC	CAIGPTGSYEQYF
.	.	TRBV6-5	TRBJ2-3	TGTGCCCGTCCGAGGTATTGTGGAACGGACCAGTATTTT	CARPRYCGTDQYF
TRBD1	.	TRBV5-1	TRBJ1-1	TGCGCCAGCAGCTTGGGACAGGGGGAAGGGACTGAAGCTTTCTTT	CASSLGQGEGTEAFF
TRBD1	.	TRBV15	TRBJ2-2	TGTGCCACCAGCAGAAACGTACAGGGGGCCGGGGAGCTGTTTTTT	CATSRNVQGAGELFF
.	.	TRBV24-1	TRBJ1-5	TGTGCCACCAGTGATTTTGGGCAGCCCCAGCATTTT	CATSDFGQPQHF
.	.	TRBV6-5	TRBJ2-7	TGTGCCAGCAGGGAGGGTGGCTATGGCTACGAGCAGTACTTC	CASREGGYGYEQYF
TRBD1	few	TRBV2	TRBJ1-4	TGTGCCAGCAGTGAATCCAGGGGGGGGCGCGGTGAAAAACTGTTTTTT	CASSESRGGRGEKLFF
TRBD1	.	TRBV12-3/TRBV12-4	TRBJ1-1	TGTGCCAGCGACAGGGGTGCAGAAGCTTTCTTT	CASDRGAEAFF
TRBD2	.	TRBV2	TRBJ2-1	TGTGCCAGCACTGGCTGGGGGGGGGAGATTGAGCAGTTCTTC	CASTGWGGEIEQFF
.	.	TRBV6-5	TRBJ2-4	TGTGCCAGCAGTTATGGGGCTAGGGGGAACATTCAGTACTTC	CASSYGARGNIQYF
TRBD2	.	TRBV6-5	TRBJ2-1	TGTGCCAGCGGGAGCGGGAGGCGTGAGCAGTTCTTC	CASGSGRREQFF
.	.	TRBV5-4	TRBJ2-1	TGTGCCAGCAGCCAGGACTGGAGGAGCTATGAGCAGTTCTTC	CASSQDWRSYEQFF
.	.	TRBV3-1/TRBV3-2	TRBJ2-2	TGTGCCAGCAGCCACTCTGCGGGACGGGGAGGAACCGGGGAGCTGTTTTTT	CASSHSAGRGGTGELFF
.	.	TRBV6-5	TRBJ1-3	TGTGCCAGCTCTTTCGCAGGGGGAAACACCATATATTTT	CASSFAGGNTIYF
.	.	TRBV3-1/TRBV3-2	TRBJ2-3	TGTGCCAGCAGCCAAGTCACAGATACGCAGTATTTT	CASSQVTDTQYF
.	few	TRBV19	TRBJ2-7	TGTGCCAGTAGTATACAAGGCAGGGGCTACGAGCAGTACTTC	CASSIQGRGYEQYF
.	.	TRBV5-8	TRBJ1-2	TGTGCCAGCAGCTTGCCCGGGACCAGGGGTAGAGACTACACCTTC	CASSLPGTRGRDYTF
.	.	TRBV6-5	TRBJ2-7	TGTGCCAGCACCCAACGGGGGAATCCCTACGAGCAGTACTTC	CASTQRGNPYEQYF
.	.	TRBV5-4	TRBJ1-6	TGTGCCAGCAGCTTGAGGGCGGACGGGTATTCACCCCTCCACTTT	CASSLRADGYSPLHF
TRBD2	.	TRBV7-8	TRBJ2-5	TGTGCCAGCAGCTCGAGACTAGCGGAAGAGACCCAGTACTTC	CASSSRLAEETQYF
.	.	TRBV7-2	TRBJ1-2	TGTGCCAGCAGCTTAAGGCAACAGGGACATGGCTACACCTTC	CASSLRQQGHGYTF
.	once	TRBV19	TRBJ2-7	TGTGCCAGTAGTATGGGGGCCGGACTAGCCTACGAGCAGTACTTC	CASSMGAGLAYEQYF
TRBD2	.	TRBV6-4	TRBJ2-3	TGTGCCAGCAGTGACGGGACTAGCGGGGGCGCAGATACGCAGTATTTT	CASSDGTSGGADTQYF
.	.	TRBV5-4	TRBJ2-1	TGTGCCAGCCTAAAACCGGGGGCCCTCGATGAGCAGTTCTTC	CASLKPGALDEQFF
.	.	TRBV18	TRBJ1-5	TGTGCCAGCTCACCGGGACCGAATCAGCCCCAGCATTTT	CASSPGPNQPQHF
.	.	TRBV9	TRBJ2-1	TGTGCCAGCAGCGTAGCCTCGAGACTAGGGCGTGATGAGCAGTTCTTC	CASSVASRLGRDEQFF
.	.	TRBV10-3	TRBJ1-1	TGTGCCATCAGTGAGACGGAGGGCACTGAAGCTTTCTTT	CAISETEGTEAFF
.	.	TRBV9	TRBJ2-1	TGTGCCAGCAGCCCCGAGCCGGTACCCGAGTTTGGGCAGTTCTTC	CASSPEPVPEFGQFF
.	once	TRBV4-1	TRBJ1-5	TGCGCCAGCAGCCCCCACAGCGGGAGCAATCAGCCCCAGCATTTT	CASSPHSGSNQPQHF
.	.	TRBV2	TRBJ2-7	TGTGCCAGCAGTGAATTTCAGGCCTACGAGCAGTACTTC	CASSEFQAYEQYF
.	.	TRBV30	TRBJ1-5	TGTGCCTGGAGCCCCGCGTGGGGGCTGGATCAGCCCCAGCATTTT	CAWSPAWGLDQPQHF
TRBD1	.	TRBV5-1	TRBJ1-4	TGCGCCAGCAGCACAGGGACAGGGAATGAAAAACTGTTTTTT	CASSTGTGNEKLFF
.	.	TRBV5-1	TRBJ1-5	TGCGCCAGCGCTCTTGGAGGAGGTGAGCCCCAGCATTTT	CASALGGGEPQHF
TRBD1	once	TRBV28	TRBJ1-2	TGTGCCAGCAATGCCGGGACAGGGGGCCTCTATGGCTACACCTTC	CASNAGTGGLYGYTF
.	.	TRBV12-3/TRBV12-4	TRBJ2-3	TGTGCCAGCAGCCCGACAGGACCCCCGATCCAGTATTTT	CASSPTGPPIQYF
TRBD1	.	TRBV3-1/TRBV3-2	TRBJ1-5	TGTGCCAGCAGCCAAGATAGGACAGGGACTCAGCCCCAGCATTTT	CASSQDRTGTQPQHF
.	once	TRBV5-8	TRBJ2-7	TGTGCCAGCAGCTTGGCGGGGCAGGCCTACGAGCAGTACTTC	CASSLAGQAYEQYF
TRBD2	.	TRBV5-1	TRBJ2-7	TGCGCCAGCAGGGCCATAGCGGGAGCTACTTACGAGCAGTACTTC	CASRAIAGATYEQYF
TRBD1	.	TRBV3-1/TRBV3-2	TRBJ1-1	TGTGCCAGCAGCAATCGGGGACAGGGGGTCACTGAAGCTTTCTTT	CASSNRGQGVTEAFF
.	.	TRBV27	TRBJ2-2	TGTGCCAGCAGTATCACCGGGGAGCTGTTTTTT	CASSITGELFF
.	.	TRBV27	TRBJ2-5	TGTGCCAGCAGAGATCCCAGGGTCGGGGAGACCCAGTACTTC	CASRDPRVGETQYF
.	.	TRBV3-1/TRBV3-2	TRBJ1-2	TGTGCCAGCAGTCACGACAGCCTTAACTATGGCTACACCTTC	CASSHDSLNYGYTF
.	.	TRBV9	TRBJ1-1	TGTGCCAGCAGCGCCCAGGACAGCACCATGAACACTGAAGCTTTCTTT	CASSAQDSTMNTEAFF
TRBD1	.	TRBV9	TRBJ2-1	TGTGCCAGCAGCGCCCGGCAGGGGGCGCATGAGCAGTTCTTC	CASSARQGAHEQFF
TRBD2	.	TRBV6-2/TRBV6-3	TRBJ2-1	TGTGCCAGCAGTTACAATCTAGCGGGACCCTACAATGAGCAGTTCTTC	CASSYNLAGPYNEQFF